One and the same sample provided the 29 T cell receptor beta chains below, sequenced in a study of vaccination and CD4 T cells after COVID-19. Researchers used the Oncomine TCR Beta short-read assay to sequence DNA from cultured CD4+ T cells. MiXCR, applied by TCRdb to the PCR reads, yields one record per CDR3 protein. Here the sample spans roughly 20,000 distinct CDR3 sequences, 40% to 55% being singletons. Noted treatment: approximately 9-day PBMC culture with coronavirus spike peptide pools or control peptides (ViraFEST assay). The antigens these receptors bind are not known. The sequenced sample was CD4+ T cells from blood, cultured in vitro, obtained after SARS-CoV-2 vaccination. These receptors were obtained from a human donor who had recovered from COVID-19.

This clonotype was recorded a few times. The V gene is TRBV20-1, the J gene TRBJ2-5; no reliable D call. This CDR3 contains 15 residues. In germline, CDR1 is DFQATT, CDR2 SNEGSKA (reference sequence). Trimming took off 3 bases at V and 3 bases at J, with 17 bases between the two ends. The CDR3 sequence is CSASTPRGREETQYF. As DNA, the CDR3 is TGCAGTGCTAGCACCCCCCGTGGACGGGAAGAGACCCAGTACTTC.

The J gene is TRBJ1-1, the V gene TRBV19, with a tentative D call TRBD1 (5 bases). The germline V and J ends were trimmed by 6 bases and 5 bases, with 16 bases remaining between them. CDR1 is LNHDA and CDR2 is SQIVND in the germline V gene (reference sequence). The length of the CDR3 is 14 residues. Here the CDR3 reads CASRSPGTGTEAFF. CDR3 nucleotides: TGTGCCAGTAGAAGTCCAGGGACGGGAACTGAAGCTTTCTTT.

This clonotype was detected a few times. This sequence joins TRBV19 and TRBJ2-3; 11 bases agree with TRBD2. The CDR3 contains 15 residues. Germline CDR1 LNHDA, CDR2 SQIVND (reference sequence). V gave up 5 bases and J gave up 4 bases; unmatched junction bases: 5. CDR3 in DNA: TGTGCCAGTAGTCGACTAGCGGGGATCGCAGATACGCAGTATTTT. Amino acids: CASSRLAGIADTQYF.

The rearrangement uses TRBV7-2 and TRBJ2-3; D may match TRBD1 or TRBD2 (5 bases each). The length of the CDR3 is 17 residues. Germline lookup yields CDR1 SGHTA and CDR2 FQGNSA. The ends were cut back, 4 bases at V and 0 bases at J, with 17 bases in the middle. This chain's CDR3 is CASSYGASGTSTDTQYF. The CDR3 DNA follows: TGTGCCAGCAGCTATGGGGCGTCGGGAACTAGCACAGATACGCAGTATTTT.

This chain's CDR3 is CASQETSASYEQYF. The CDR3 DNA reads TGTGCCAGCCAGGAGACTAGCGCCTCCTACGAGCAGTACTTC. This rearrangement joins TRBV2 to TRBJ2-7; 8 positions agree with TRBD2. CDR3 length: 14 residues. Losses at the gene ends were 8 bases for V and 0 bases for J; bases not matched to a gene: 6. CDR1 and CDR2 from the germline V gene are SNHLY and FYNNEI.

The chain employs TRBV20-1 and TRBJ1-1, with D perhaps matching TRBD1 (6 bases). Between the trimmed V and J ends, which lost 6 bases and 1 base, there was a span of 24 bases. This CDR3 has 17 amino acids. Looked up from germline, CDR1 is DFQATT and CDR2 is SNEGSKA (reference sequence). CDR3 sequence: CSAAGWGPTSRNTEAFF. As DNA, the CDR3 is TGCAGTGCCGCGGGGTGGGGGCCCACTTCCCGGAACACTGAAGCTTTCTTT.

The chain has TRBV12-3 or TRBV12-4 and TRBJ1-5; tentative D call: TRBD1 (6 bases). The CDR3 has 15 amino acids. V shed 3 bases and J shed 7 bases, with 16 bases lying between them. The CDR3 DNA reads as TGTGCCAGCAGTTTTCGTTCCGCAGGGGTGCAGCCCCAGCATTTT. It specifies CASSFRSAGVQPQHF.

This clonotype showed up just a few times. The chain couples TRBV7-9 to TRBJ2-5, with TRBD1 matching 7 bases. Germline-derived CDR1 and CDR2 are SEHNR and FQNEAQ (reference sequence). Unmatched junction bases numbered 3, after V lost 1 base and J lost 1 base. The CDR3 totals 15 residues. The CDR3 spells CASSLGGQIQETQYF. The CDR3 DNA is TGTGCCAGCAGCTTAGGGGGACAGATCCAAGAGACCCAGTACTTC.

The rearrangement uses TRBV6-1 and TRBJ1-5, with a tentative D call TRBD1 (6 bases). The V gene's germline CDR1 is MNHNS and CDR2 SASEGT. The length of the CDR3 is 16 residues. Trimming shortened V by 2 bases and J by 2 bases, and 13 bases separated the two germline ends. The CDR3 coding sequence is TGTGCCAGCAGTGAATCCCGCAGGGGCGGCAATCAGCCCCAGCATTTT. The encoded protein is CASSESRRGGNQPQHF.

The chain uses TRBV7-2 and TRBJ2-3, with 9 bases fitting TRBD2. The J segment lost 8 bases and the V segment lost 1 base, leaving 13 bases of the junction unmatched. The CDR3 is made up of 17 amino acids. CDR1 SGHTA and CDR2 FQGNSA come from the germline V gene. The CDR3 reads CASSLVAGGRTSGTQYF. For the CDR3, the DNA is TGTGCCAGCAGCTTAGTGGCGGGGGGGAGAACGAGCGGTACGCAGTATTTT.

The chain joins TRBV7-8 to TRBJ2-2; a weak D match, TRBD2 (6 bases). The V and J ends lost 3 bases and 4 bases respectively, with 12 bases between them. CDR1 is SGHVS, CDR2 FQNEAQ, per germline. CDR3 length equals 15 residues. The CDR3 region is CASSFRAEGTGELFF. The CDR3 region has the DNA TGTGCCAGCAGCTTCCGAGCGGAGGGCACCGGGGAGCTGTTTTTT. Looking up the rest from reference TRBV7-8 and TRBJ2-2 gives the full variable domain: GAGVSQSPRYKVAKRGQDVALRCDPISGHVSLFWYQQALGQGPEFLTYFQNEAQLDKSGLPSDRFFAERPEGSVSTLKIQRTQQEDSAVYLCASSFRAEGTGELFFGEGSRLTVL.

This clonotype has only a few counts. The V gene is TRBV7-2, the J gene TRBJ2-3; maybe TRBD1 (6 bases). Germline assignment: CDR1 SGHTA and CDR2 FQGNSA. V gave up 2 bases and J gave up 5 bases, with 8 bases separating them. The CDR3 is made up of 13 amino acids. CDR3 sequence (DNA): TGTGCCAGCAGCTTACAGGGGAGAGATACGCAGTATTTT. This codes for CASSLQGRDTQYF.

This clonotype has just a few counts. V usage is TRBV6-1 and J usage is TRBJ1-2; the D gene is possibly TRBD1 (6 bases). The germline V gene encodes CDR1 MNHNS and CDR2 SASEGT. The CDR3 contains 13 residues. Trimming took 6 bases from V and 6 from J, leaving 14 bases between them. This CDR3 reads CASRLDRRNGYTF. Here the CDR3 DNA reads TGTGCCAGCAGATTAGACAGGAGGAATGGCTACACCTTC.

The V call is TRBV6-2 or TRBV6-3, the J call TRBJ1-1; 8 bases match TRBD1. The CDR3 sequence is 15 residues long. V shed 2 bases, J shed 4 bases, and the junction held 6 bases outside the gene matches. Germline assignment: CDR1 MNHEY and CDR2 SVGEGT. CDR3 coding DNA: TGTGCCAGCAGTTACCGGGTGACAGGGGCCACTGAAGCTTTCTTT. This sequence encodes CASSYRVTGATEAFF.

This clonotype has just a few counts. The chain has TRBV7-2 and TRBJ1-2; D is unclear. V dropped 5 bases and J dropped 3 bases, with 7 bases sitting between them. CDR3 length: 12 residues. Germline V gene lookup returns CDR1 SGHTA and CDR2 FQGNSA. The CDR3 spells CASSPLDYGYTF. Here the CDR3 DNA reads TGTGCCAGCAGCCCCTTGGACTATGGCTACACCTTC.

The V call is TRBV7-2, the J call TRBJ1-1, with D hard to call. V was clipped by 1 base and J by 1 base, with 7 bases between them. The CDR3 runs 14 residues. Per the germline V gene, CDR1 is SGHTA and CDR2 is FQGNSA. The CDR3 sequence is CASSLVARNTEAFF. As DNA, the CDR3 is TGTGCCAGCAGCTTAGTGGCAAGGAACACTGAAGCTTTCTTT.

The chain couples TRBV11-2 to TRBJ1-1; D gene unclear. The CDR3 totals 13 residues. CDR1 is SGHAT and CDR2 is FQNNGV in the germline V gene. V lost 1 base and J 4 bases, leaving 7 bases between the germline ends. The CDR3 DNA reads as TGTGCCAGCAGCTTAGGTTGGTTCACTGAAGCTTTCTTT. Translating gives CASSLGWFTEAFF. The variable domain in full, with the rest retrieved from reference TRBV11-2 and TRBJ1-1, is EAGVAQSPRYKIIEKRQSVAFWCNPISGHATLYWYQQILGQGPKLLIQFQNNGVVDDSQLPKDRFSAERLKGVDSTLKIQPAKLEDSAVYLCASSLGWFTEAFFGQGTRLTVV.

This clonotype was found a few times. This chain connects TRBV28 to TRBJ1-5; D is uncertain. The CDR3 has 12 amino acids. The ends were cut back, 3 bases at V and 6 bases at J, with 6 bases in the middle. Germline V gene data show CDR1 as MDHEN and CDR2 as SYDVKM. CDR3 amino acids: CASSFGFQPQHF. The CDR3 DNA follows: TGTGCCAGCAGTTTTGGGTTTCAGCCCCAGCATTTT.

The rearrangement joins TRBV6-2 or TRBV6-3 to TRBJ1-1; D is unclear. With 5 bases removed from V and 1 base from J, the gap between germline ends came to 8 bases. Germline CDR1 MNHEY, CDR2 SVGEGT. This CDR3 has 13 amino acids. The DNA for the CDR3 is TGTGCCAGCAGTATACGCACGAACACTGAAGCTTTCTTT. Its protein is CASSIRTNTEAFF.

The rearrangement uses TRBV6-1 and TRBJ1-2; TRBD1 matches 10 bases. Germline loops: CDR1 MNHNS, CDR2 SASEGT. This CDR3 region has 14 residues. J was trimmed by 6 bases and V by 7 bases; bases with no gene match: 8. Here the CDR3 DNA reads TGTGCCAGCAAGATTGGGACAGGGGTAAATGGCTACACCTTC. Its translation: CASKIGTGVNGYTF.

This chain links TRBV20-1 with TRBJ2-3, with D possibly TRBD2 on 7 matching bases. Trimming left V 0 bases short and J 6 bases short, with 19 bases between. Germline assignment: CDR1 DFQATT and CDR2 SNEGSKA (reference sequence). This CDR3 contains 16 residues. CDR3 protein: CSARDPGGGGGDTQYF. The DNA of the CDR3 is TGCAGTGCTAGAGATCCCGGGGGCGGGGGTGGGGATACGCAGTATTTT.

The chain combines TRBV6-2 or TRBV6-3 with TRBJ1-6; weak D call: TRBD1 (6 bases). V was shortened by 2 bases and J by 0 bases, with 11 bases between the two germline ends. CDR3 size: 17 residues. The V gene's germline CDR1 is MNHEY and CDR2 SVGEGT. The CDR3: CASSYGGGSSYNSPLHF. For the CDR3, the DNA is TGTGCCAGCAGTTACGGAGGGGGGAGCTCCTATAATTCACCCCTCCACTTT.

The chain is built from TRBV28 and TRBJ1-5; D is possibly TRBD1 (6 bases). The CDR3 is made up of 15 amino acids. From germline, CDR1 is MDHEN and CDR2 SYDVKM. The germline V and J ends were trimmed by 6 bases and 3 bases, with 15 bases remaining between them. CDR3 DNA: TGTGCCAGCAGCAAGGGGACACTCCACAATCAGCCCCAGCATTTT. This translates into CASSKGTLHNQPQHF.

The rearrangement uses TRBV6-5 and TRBJ1-2, with a tentative D call TRBD1 (5 bases). Deletions cut 4 bases from V and 7 bases from J, with 22 bases between. Per the germline V gene, CDR1 is MNHEY and CDR2 is SVGAGI. The length of the CDR3 is 16 residues. The CDR3 nucleotides read TGTGCCAGCAGTTCAGTTGGGGCAGGGCGAGTTCTTGGCTACACCTTC. Translated: CASSSVGAGRVLGYTF.

The CDR3 reads CASSDSTGVYTF. For the CDR3, the DNA is TGTGCCAGCAGTGACTCAACTGGGGTGTACACCTTC. V usage is TRBV6-4 and J usage is TRBJ1-2, with unresolved D. With 0 bases removed from V and 11 bases from J, the gap between germline ends came to 10 bases. The CDR3 length is 12 residues. Germline CDR1 is MRHNA and CDR2 is SNTAGT.

The genes are TRBV18 and TRBJ2-7; D not resolved. The CDR3 covers 12 residues. Trimming shortened V by 4 bases and J by 6 bases, and 10 bases separated the two germline ends. CDR1 and CDR2 from the germline V gene are KGHSH and LQKENI. CDR3 sequence reads: CASSHYSSEQYF. Written as DNA, the CDR3 is TGTGCCAGCTCACATTATAGTTCCGAGCAGTACTTC.

The chain joins TRBV27 to TRBJ2-5; D might be TRBD1 (6 bases). Germline values: CDR1 MNHEY, CDR2 SMNVEV (reference sequence). Deletions cut 6 bases from V and 5 bases from J, with 13 bases between. The CDR3 is made up of 13 amino acids. The DNA for the CDR3 is TGTGCCAGCAGCACAGGGAATGGGGAGACCCAGTACTTC. It specifies CASSTGNGETQYF.

This clonotype was seen a few times. The chain combines TRBV20-1 with TRBJ2-3; 8 nucleotides align to TRBD2. The CDR3 length is 15 residues. Germline V gene data show CDR1 as DFQATT and CDR2 as SNEGSKA (reference sequence). Trimming at V came to 6 bases and at J to 2 bases, leaving 10 bases not matched to a gene. The CDR3: CSASSQRGYTDTQYF. The CDR3 region has the DNA TGCAGTGCCTCGTCTCAGCGGGGGTACACAGATACGCAGTATTTT.

The chain recombines TRBV20-1 with TRBJ1-5; 7 bases agree with TRBD1. V shed 5 bases, J shed 7 bases, and the junction held 11 bases outside the gene matches. CDR1 is DFQATT, CDR2 SNEGSKA, per germline (reference sequence). The CDR3 runs to 14 residues. The DNA for the CDR3 is TGCAGTGCTCCGCGAAGTACAGGGGACCAGCCCCAGCATTTT. Translation: CSAPRSTGDQPQHF.